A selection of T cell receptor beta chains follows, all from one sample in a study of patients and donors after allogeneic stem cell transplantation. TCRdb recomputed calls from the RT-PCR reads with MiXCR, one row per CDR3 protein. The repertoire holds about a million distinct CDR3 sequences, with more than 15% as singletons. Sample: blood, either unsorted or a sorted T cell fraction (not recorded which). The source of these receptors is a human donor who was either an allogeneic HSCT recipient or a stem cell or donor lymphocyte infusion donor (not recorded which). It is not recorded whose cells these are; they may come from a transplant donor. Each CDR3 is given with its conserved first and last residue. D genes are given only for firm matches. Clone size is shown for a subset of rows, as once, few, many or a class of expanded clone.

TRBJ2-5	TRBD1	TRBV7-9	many	TGTGCCAGCAGCTCCGGGACAGGGGGGATCCAAGAGACCCAGTACTTC	CASSSGTGGIQETQYF
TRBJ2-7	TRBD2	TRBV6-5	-	TGTGCCAGCAGTTACCCGGGGGGGGGCTCCTACGAGCAGTACTTC	CASSYPGGGSYEQYF
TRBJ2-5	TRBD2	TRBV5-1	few	TGCGCCAGCAGCTTTGGGACTAGCGGGGGCAAGTACCAAGAGACCCAGTACTTC	CASSFGTSGGKYQETQYF
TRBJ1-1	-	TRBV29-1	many	TGCAGCGTTGAAGAGGAAATCAGGGTGGCAGCTTTCTTT	CSVEEEIRVAAFF
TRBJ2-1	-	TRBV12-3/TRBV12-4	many	TGTGCCAGCAGTTCCCCTGATTACTCCTACAATGAGCAGTTCTTC	CASSSPDYSYNEQFF
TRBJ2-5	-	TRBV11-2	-	TGTGCCAGCAGCGCGAGACGGGGACAGACCCAGTACTTC	CASSARRGQTQYF
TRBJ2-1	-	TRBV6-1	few	TGTGCCAGCAGTGAAGCTTTGGGGACCCCACCCTACAATGAGCAGTTCTTC	CASSEALGTPPYNEQFF
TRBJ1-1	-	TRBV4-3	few	TGCGCCAGCAGCCAAGCTACCGGGACCCCTTCCACTGAAGCTTTCTTT	CASSQATGTPSTEAFF
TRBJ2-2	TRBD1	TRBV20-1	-	TGCAGTGCCCAGTCCCGGGACAGGAACACCGGGGAGCTGTTTTTT	CSAQSRDRNTGELFF
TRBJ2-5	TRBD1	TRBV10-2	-	TGCGCCAGCAGTGACGGGACAGTCCAAGAGACCCAGTACTTC	CASSDGTVQETQYF
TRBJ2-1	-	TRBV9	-	TGTGCCAGCAGCTCCCGGACTAAGGATGAGCAGTTCTTC	CASSSRTKDEQFF
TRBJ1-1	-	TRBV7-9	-	TGTGCCAGCAGCCGCATGCGCGTGGGCACATCGGGAGCTTTCTTT	CASSRMRVGTSGAFF
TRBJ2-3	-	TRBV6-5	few	TGTGCCAGCAGTTACGGGCAAAGCACAGATACGCAGTATTTT	CASSYGQSTDTQYF
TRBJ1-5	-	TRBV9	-	TGTGCCAGCAGCGCCGGGCCGGAGGGGCATTATAGCAATCAGCCCCAGCATTTT	CASSAGPEGHYSNQPQHF
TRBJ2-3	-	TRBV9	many	TGTGCCAGCAGCACCCCAGATGGGGGGAGAGGGAGCACAGATACGCAGTATTTT	CASSTPDGGRGSTDTQYF
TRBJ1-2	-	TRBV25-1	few	TGTGCCAGCAGTGAGAAGGGGACCTGGGGCTACACCTTC	CASSEKGTWGYTF